This section outlines one T cell receptor (beta chain) sequence together with its context. What it binds is not known. With 60 Vbeta and 13 Jbeta primers, the PCR was carried out. The assay was immunoSEQ multiplex PCR, and TCRdb's table has in-frame clones only and misses some. The sample comprises some 150,000 clones, 76% of which are singletons, and 1.8% rests with the top ten. The sample belongs to a study of cytomegalovirus exposure and HLA in healthy donors. Study-level findings and limits: Among the sequence variants, a highly shared cluster was likely an artifact of sequencing. Within an earlier analysis, most TCR beta V segments proved productive either about 87% or about 30% of the time.

Germline V gene lookup returns CDR1 ENHRY and CDR2 SYGVKD. The CDR3 has 12 residues. Deletions cut 8 bases from V and 4 bases from J, with 10 bases between. Sequenced input: PBMCs. This clonotype originated in a female donor in good health and CMV-seropositive. This rearrangement joins TRBV10-3 to TRBJ2-3, with D possibly matching TRBD2 (6 bases). The CDR3 loop is CAILGGSDTQYF. CDR3 coding DNA: TGTGCCATCCTCGGGGGATCAGATACGCAGTATTTT.